A selection of T cell receptor beta chains follows, all from one sample in a study of T cell repertoires in cytomegalovirus infection. These receptors' targets are unknown. TCRdb re-derived calls from the reads in MiXCR, one entry per CDR3 protein. This table holds more than 250,000 distinct CDR3 sequences, around a quarter found once. The sample was cultured PBMCs, taken from culture after CMV antigen stimulation. The receptors shown here come from a human donor in good health (CMV status not recorded). Some clones in this sample may be carry-over from other donors' samples. Both conserved end residues are part of each CDR3. The D gene is left open where the match is weak. Part of the rows lack a size; the others show once, few, many or a class for expanded clones.

d_gene: TRBD1; j_gene: TRBJ1-6; abundance: .; v_gene: TRBV5-4; CDR3aa: CASSLGTGGVENSPLHF; CDR3nt: TGTGCCAGCAGCCTAGGCACAGGGGGTGTCGAAAATTCACCCCTCCACTTT
d_gene: TRBD2; j_gene: TRBJ2-1; abundance: few; v_gene: TRBV20-1; CDR3aa: CSAKRLNGREPYNEQFF; CDR3nt: TGCAGTGCTAAACGTCTCAACGGGAGGGAGCCCTACAATGAGCAGTTCTTC
d_gene: .; j_gene: TRBJ2-7; abundance: few; v_gene: TRBV7-2; CDR3aa: CASSPVSSYEQYF; CDR3nt: TGTGCCAGCAGCCCCGTGAGCTCCTACGAGCAGTACTTC
d_gene: .; j_gene: TRBJ2-1; abundance: .; v_gene: TRBV7-9; CDR3aa: CASSLGHDEQFF; CDR3nt: TGTGCCAGCAGCTTAGGCCACGATGAGCAGTTCTTC
d_gene: TRBD2; j_gene: TRBJ2-3; abundance: .; v_gene: TRBV6-2/TRBV6-3; CDR3aa: CASSYGGRSGDTQYF; CDR3nt: TGTGCCAGCAGCTACGGGGGGAGGAGCGGAGATACGCAGTATTTT
d_gene: .; j_gene: TRBJ1-5; abundance: many; v_gene: TRBV7-6; CDR3aa: CASSLVSGGERYIPQPQHF; CDR3nt: TGTGCCAGCAGCTTAGTATCCGGGGGCGAACGGTACATTCCTCAGCCCCAGCATTTT
d_gene: .; j_gene: TRBJ2-3; abundance: .; v_gene: TRBV19; CDR3aa: CASSIEGSSDTQYF; CDR3nt: TGTGCCAGTAGTATAGAGGGTTCCTCGGATACGCAGTATTTT
d_gene: .; j_gene: TRBJ1-4; abundance: .; v_gene: TRBV30; CDR3aa: CACVGRGYNEKLFF; CDR3nt: TGTGCCTGCGTAGGCAGGGGCTATAATGAAAAACTGTTTTTT
d_gene: .; j_gene: TRBJ1-2; abundance: few; v_gene: TRBV7-2; CDR3aa: CASSLAPGTDGYTF; CDR3nt: TGTGCCAGCAGCTTAGCCCCGGGGACGGATGGCTACACCTTC
d_gene: TRBD1; j_gene: TRBJ1-5; abundance: .; v_gene: TRBV19; CDR3aa: CASSTSAGQGDKPQHF; CDR3nt: TGTGCCAGTAGTACGTCGGCTGGACAGGGGGATAAGCCCCAGCATTTT
d_gene: .; j_gene: TRBJ2-5; abundance: .; v_gene: TRBV6-1; CDR3aa: CASSYGGPQYF; CDR3nt: TGTGCCAGCAGTTACGGCGGGCCGCAGTACTTC
d_gene: .; j_gene: TRBJ2-7; abundance: .; v_gene: TRBV29-1; CDR3aa: CSVEYSAAGEQYF; CDR3nt: TGCAGCGTTGAGTACTCCGCAGCCGGCGAGCAGTACTTC